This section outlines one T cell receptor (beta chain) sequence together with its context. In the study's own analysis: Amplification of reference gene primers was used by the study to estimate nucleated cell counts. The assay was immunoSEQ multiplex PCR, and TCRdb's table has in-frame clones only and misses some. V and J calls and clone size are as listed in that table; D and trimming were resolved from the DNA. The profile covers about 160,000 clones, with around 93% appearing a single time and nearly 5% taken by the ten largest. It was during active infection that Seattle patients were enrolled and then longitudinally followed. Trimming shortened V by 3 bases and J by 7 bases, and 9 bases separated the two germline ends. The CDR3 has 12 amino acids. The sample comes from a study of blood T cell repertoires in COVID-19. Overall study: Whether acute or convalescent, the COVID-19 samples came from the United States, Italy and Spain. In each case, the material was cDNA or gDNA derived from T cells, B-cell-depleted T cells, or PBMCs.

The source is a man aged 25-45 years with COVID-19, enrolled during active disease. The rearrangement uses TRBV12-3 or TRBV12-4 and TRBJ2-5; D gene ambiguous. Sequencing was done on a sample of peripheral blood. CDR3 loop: CASSFRVSTQYF. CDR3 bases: TGTGCCAGCAGTTTTCGAGTGTCGACCCAGTACTTC.